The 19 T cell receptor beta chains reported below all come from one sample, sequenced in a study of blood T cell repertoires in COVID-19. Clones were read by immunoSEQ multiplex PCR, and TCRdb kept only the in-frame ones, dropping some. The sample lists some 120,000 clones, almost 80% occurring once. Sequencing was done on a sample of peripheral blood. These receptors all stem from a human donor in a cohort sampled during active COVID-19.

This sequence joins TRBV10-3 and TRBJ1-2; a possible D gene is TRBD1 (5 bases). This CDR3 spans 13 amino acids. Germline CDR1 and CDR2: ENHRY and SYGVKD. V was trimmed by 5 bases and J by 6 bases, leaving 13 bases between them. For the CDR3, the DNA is TGTGCCATCAGTCTGGACATTTCGGATGGCTACACCTTC. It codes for CAISLDISDGYTF.

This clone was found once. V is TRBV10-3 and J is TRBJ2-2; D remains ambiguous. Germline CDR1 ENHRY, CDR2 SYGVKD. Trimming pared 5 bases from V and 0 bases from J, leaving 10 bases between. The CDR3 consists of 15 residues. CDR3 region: CAISLTEPNTGELFF. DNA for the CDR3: TGTGCCATCAGTCTAACGGAGCCGAACACCGGGGAGCTGTTTTTT.

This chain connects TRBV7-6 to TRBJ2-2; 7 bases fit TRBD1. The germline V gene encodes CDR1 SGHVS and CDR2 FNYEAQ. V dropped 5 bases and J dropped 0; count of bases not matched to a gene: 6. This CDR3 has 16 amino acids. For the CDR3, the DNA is TGTGCCAGCAGCCAATCCGGGACAGCGAACACCGGGGAGCTGTTTTTT. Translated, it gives CASSQSGTANTGELFF.

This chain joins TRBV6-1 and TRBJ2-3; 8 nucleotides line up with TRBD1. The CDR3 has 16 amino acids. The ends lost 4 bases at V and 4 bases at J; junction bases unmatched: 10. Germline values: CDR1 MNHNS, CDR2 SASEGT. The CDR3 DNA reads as TGTGCCAGCAGTGGCTGGGGTGACAGGGGAGCAGATACGCAGTATTTT. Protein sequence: CASSGWGDRGADTQYF.

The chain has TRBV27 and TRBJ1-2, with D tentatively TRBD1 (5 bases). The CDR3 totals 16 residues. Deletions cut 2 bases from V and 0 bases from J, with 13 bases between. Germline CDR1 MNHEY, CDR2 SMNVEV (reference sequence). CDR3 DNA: TGTGCCAGCAGTTTAGAAGCAGGGCCGTCTAACTATGGCTACACCTTC. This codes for CASSLEAGPSNYGYTF.

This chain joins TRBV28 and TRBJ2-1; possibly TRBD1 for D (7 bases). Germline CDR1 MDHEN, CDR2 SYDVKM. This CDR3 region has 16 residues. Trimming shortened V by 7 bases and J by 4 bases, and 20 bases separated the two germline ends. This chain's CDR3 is CASKGGGTAAYNEQFF. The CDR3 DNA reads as TGTGCCAGCAAGGGTGGCGGGACAGCCGCGTACAATGAGCAGTTCTTC.

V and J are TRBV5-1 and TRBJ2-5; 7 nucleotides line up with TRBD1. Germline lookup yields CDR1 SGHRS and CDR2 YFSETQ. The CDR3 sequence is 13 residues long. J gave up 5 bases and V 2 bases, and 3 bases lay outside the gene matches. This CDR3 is CASSLTGAETQYF. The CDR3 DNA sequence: TGCGCCAGCAGCTTAACAGGGGCGGAGACCCAGTACTTC.

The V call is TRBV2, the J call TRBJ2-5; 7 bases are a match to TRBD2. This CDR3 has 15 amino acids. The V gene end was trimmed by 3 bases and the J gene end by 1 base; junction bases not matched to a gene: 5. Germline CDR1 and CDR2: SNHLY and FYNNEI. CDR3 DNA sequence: TGTGCCAGCAGTGAGTTTGGCGGGGGCCAAGAGACCCAGTACTTC. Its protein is CASSEFGGGQETQYF.

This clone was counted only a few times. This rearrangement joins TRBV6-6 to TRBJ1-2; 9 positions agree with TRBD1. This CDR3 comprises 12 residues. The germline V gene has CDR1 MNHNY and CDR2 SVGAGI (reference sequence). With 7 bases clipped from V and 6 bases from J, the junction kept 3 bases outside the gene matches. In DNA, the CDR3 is TGTGCCAGCACCCGACAGGGGGATGGCTACACCTTC. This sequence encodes CASTRQGDGYTF.

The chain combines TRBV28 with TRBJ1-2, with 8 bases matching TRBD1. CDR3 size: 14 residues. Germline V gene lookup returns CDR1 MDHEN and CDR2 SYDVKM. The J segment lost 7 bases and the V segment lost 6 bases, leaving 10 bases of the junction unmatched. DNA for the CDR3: TGTGCCAGCAGCGGCGGACAGGGAAGCTCTGGCTACACCTTC. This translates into CASSGGQGSSGYTF.

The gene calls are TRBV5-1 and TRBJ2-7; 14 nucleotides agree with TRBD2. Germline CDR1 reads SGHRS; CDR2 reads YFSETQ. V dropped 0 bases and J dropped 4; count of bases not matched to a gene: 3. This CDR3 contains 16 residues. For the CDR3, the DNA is TGCGCCAGCAGCTTGGCCGGGACTAGCGGGAGATACGAGCAGTACTTC. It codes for CASSLAGTSGRYEQYF.

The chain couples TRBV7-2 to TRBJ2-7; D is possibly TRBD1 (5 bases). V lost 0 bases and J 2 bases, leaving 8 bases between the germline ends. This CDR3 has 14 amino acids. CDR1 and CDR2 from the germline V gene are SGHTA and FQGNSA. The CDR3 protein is CASSLAPGTYEQYF. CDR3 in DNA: TGTGCCAGCAGCTTAGCCCCAGGGACCTACGAGCAGTACTTC.

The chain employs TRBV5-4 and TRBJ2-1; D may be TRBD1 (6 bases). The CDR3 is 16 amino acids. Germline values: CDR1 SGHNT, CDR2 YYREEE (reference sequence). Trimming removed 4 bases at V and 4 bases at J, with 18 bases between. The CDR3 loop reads CASSPGGQNLYNEQFF. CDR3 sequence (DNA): TGTGCCAGCAGCCCTGGTGGACAGAACCTTTACAATGAGCAGTTCTTC.

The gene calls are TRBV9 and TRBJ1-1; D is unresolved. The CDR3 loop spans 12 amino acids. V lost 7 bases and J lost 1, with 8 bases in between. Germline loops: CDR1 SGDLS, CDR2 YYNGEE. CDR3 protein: CASDSTNTEAFF. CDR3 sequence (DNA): TGTGCCAGCGACTCAACGAACACTGAAGCTTTCTTT.

The CDR3 loop reads CASSSLAGGPGYNEQFF. CDR3 in DNA: TGTGCCAGCAGTTCCCTAGCGGGAGGGCCGGGCTACAATGAGCAGTTCTTC. This chain joins TRBV28 and TRBJ2-1; 12 bases map to TRBD2. Trimming cost V 4 bases and J 3 bases; bases outside gene matches: 7. Germline CDR1 MDHEN, CDR2 SYDVKM. The CDR3 is 17 amino acids.

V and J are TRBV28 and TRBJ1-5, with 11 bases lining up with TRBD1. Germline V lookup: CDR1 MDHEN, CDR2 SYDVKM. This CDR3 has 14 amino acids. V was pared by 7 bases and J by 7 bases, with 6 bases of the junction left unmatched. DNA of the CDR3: TGTGCCAGCACCCCGGACAGGGGGCGACAGCCCCAGCATTTT. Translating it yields CASTPDRGRQPQHF.

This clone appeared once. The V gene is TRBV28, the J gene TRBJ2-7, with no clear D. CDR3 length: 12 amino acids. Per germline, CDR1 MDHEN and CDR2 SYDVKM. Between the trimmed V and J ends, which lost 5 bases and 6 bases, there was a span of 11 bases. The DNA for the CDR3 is TGTGCCAGCAGTGAGATCGTACGCGAGCAGTACTTC. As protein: CASSEIVREQYF.

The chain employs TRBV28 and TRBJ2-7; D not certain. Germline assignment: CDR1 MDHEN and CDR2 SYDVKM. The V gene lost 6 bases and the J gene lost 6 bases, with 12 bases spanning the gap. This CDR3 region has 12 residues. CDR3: CASSQRVAEQYF. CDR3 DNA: TGTGCCAGCAGCCAACGGGTTGCCGAGCAGTACTTC.

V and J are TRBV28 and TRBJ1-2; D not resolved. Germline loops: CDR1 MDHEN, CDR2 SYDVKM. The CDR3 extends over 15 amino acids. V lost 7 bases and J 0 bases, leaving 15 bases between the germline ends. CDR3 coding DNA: TGTGCCAGCACCTCCCTGGGCACCACTAACTATGGCTACACCTTC. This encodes CASTSLGTTNYGYTF.